Listed below are T cell receptor beta chains from one sample, sequenced in a study of blood T cell repertoires in COVID-19. The protocol was immunoSEQ multiplex PCR, while the TCRdb copy is restricted to in-frame clones and leaves out a portion. The sample consists of 320,000 or so clones, roughly 90% of them appearing once. Sequenced: PBMCs or T cells enriched from blood (not recorded which). Source of these receptors: a man in his 60s who had recovered from COVID-19. Both conserved end residues are part of each CDR3. A D gene is named only where the DNA matches it firmly. Only some rows state a clone size, as once, few, many or a class for expanded clones.

D,V,J,length,size,CDR3,DNA
NA,TRBV6-6,TRBJ2-7,14,NA,CASSSGVIPFEQYF,TGTGCCAGCAGTTCAGGGGTTATCCCTTTCGAGCAGTACTTC
TRBD1,TRBV9,TRBJ2-7,16,NA,CASSITPTGENDGQYF,TGTGCCAGCAGCATAACACCGACAGGGGAGAATGATGGGCAGTACTTC
TRBD1,TRBV28,TRBJ1-4,13,NA,CANSRQGSEKLFF,TGTGCCAACAGCCGACAGGGGAGTGAAAAACTGTTTTTT
NA,TRBV7-9,TRBJ2-3,14,NA,CASSQGLSTDTQYF,TGTGCCAGCAGCCAAGGACTAAGCACAGATACGCAGTATTTT
TRBD1,TRBV2,TRBJ2-2,15,NA,CASRPGTGGAGELFF,TGTGCCAGCAGACCCGGGACAGGGGGAGCCGGGGAGCTGTTTTTT
NA,TRBV7-6,TRBJ1-1,16,NA,CASSLGPEDVNTEAFF,TGTGCCAGCAGCTTAGGCCCGGAGGACGTGAACACTGAAGCTTTCTTT
NA,TRBV14,TRBJ2-6,19,NA,CASSQRGGHASSGANVLTF,TGTGCCAGCAGCCAGAGAGGGGGACACGCATCGTCTGGGGCCAACGTCCTGACTTTC
NA,TRBV3-1/TRBV3-2,TRBJ2-7,12,few,CASSQVYYEQYF,TGTGCCAGCAGCCAAGTGTACTACGAGCAGTACTTC
TRBD1,TRBV3-1/TRBV3-2,TRBJ1-3,16,NA,CASTAGTGGRGNTIYF,TGTGCCAGCACCGCCGGGACAGGGGGTAGAGGAAACACCATATATTTT
NA,TRBV7-3,TRBJ2-1,14,NA,CASSLRLVDDEQFF,TGTGCCAGCAGCTTAAGACTAGTGGACGATGAGCAGTTCTTC
NA,TRBV6-2/TRBV6-3,TRBJ2-1,15,once,CASSYSRISGNEQFF,TGTGCCAGCAGTTATTCGCGGATTAGCGGCAATGAGCAGTTCTTC
NA,TRBV2,TRBJ2-2,17,NA,CASSEEVPKRGTGELFF,TGTGCCAGCAGTGAAGAAGTCCCCAAAAGAGGCACCGGGGAGCTGTTTTTT
TRBD1,TRBV5-1,TRBJ2-3,14,NA,CASSSGQNTDTQYF,TGCGCCAGCAGCTCGGGACAGAACACAGATACGCAGTATTTT
TRBD1,TRBV5-8,TRBJ2-2,15,NA,CASSRGTALTGELFF,TGTGCCAGCAGTAGGGGGACAGCCCTAACCGGGGAGCTGTTTTTT
TRBD2,TRBV5-1,TRBJ2-5,16,NA,CASSPLAGGGQETQYF,TGCGCCAGCAGCCCCCTAGCGGGAGGCGGGCAAGAGACCCAGTACTTC
NA,TRBV16,TRBJ1-5,14,NA,CASSPQASNQPQHF,TGTGCCAGCAGCCCACAGGCTAGCAATCAGCCCCAGCATTTT
NA,TRBV29-1,TRBJ2-1,15,NA,CSVGLVDYYYNEQFF,TGCAGCGTTGGATTAGTGGACTATTACTACAATGAGCAGTTCTTC
NA,TRBV11-2,TRBJ2-2,11,NA,CASSSVAELFF,TGTGCCAGCAGCTCAGTCGCGGAGCTGTTTTTT
TRBD1,TRBV2,TRBJ2-7,17,NA,CASSSTGVRPNPYEQYF,TGTGCCAGCAGTTCAACAGGGGTTCGGCCCAACCCCTACGAGCAGTACTTC
NA,TRBV28,TRBJ1-6,15,NA,CASSFLGFGSYPLHF,TGTGCCAGCAGTTTTCTCGGGTTTGGGAGTTACCCACTCCACTTT
TRBD2,TRBV15,TRBJ2-7,17,NA,CATSRDLPSGWNYEQYF,TGTGCCACCAGCAGAGATCTCCCTAGCGGGTGGAACTACGAGCAGTACTTC
TRBD1,TRBV4-3,TRBJ2-1,16,once,CASSQQGQGSLNEQFF,TGCGCCAGCAGCCAACAAGGACAGGGGTCGTTGAATGAGCAGTTCTTC
TRBD2,TRBV28,TRBJ2-1,17,NA,CASSKTSGRALYNEQFF,TGTGCCAGCAGCAAGACTAGCGGGAGGGCCCTCTACAATGAGCAGTTCTTC
NA,TRBV5-1,TRBJ1-3,14,NA,CASSNGEAGNTIYF,TGCGCCAGCAGCAATGGCGAGGCTGGAAACACCATATATTTT
NA,TRBV11-1,TRBJ2-3,15,NA,CASSYSRISTDTQYF,TGTGCCAGCAGCTACAGCCGGATTAGCACAGATACGCAGTATTTT
NA,TRBV18,TRBJ1-1,13,NA,CASTLTGETEAFF,TGTGCCAGCACGCTGACCGGGGAGACTGAAGCTTTCTTT
TRBD1,TRBV5-1,TRBJ2-7,15,NA,CASSSRDRGLHEQYF,TGCGCCAGCAGCTCCCGGGACAGGGGATTACACGAGCAGTACTTC
NA,TRBV29-1,TRBJ1-2,12,once,CSVVTGDYGYTF,TGCAGCGTTGTGACGGGGGACTATGGCTACACCTTC
NA,TRBV28,TRBJ2-7,11,NA,CASSFRNEQYF,TGTGCCAGCAGTTTCAGGAACGAGCAGTACTTC
TRBD1,TRBV12-3/TRBV12-4,TRBJ1-2,12,NA,CASSGTAYGYTF,TGTGCCAGCAGTGGGACAGCTTATGGCTACACCTTC
NA,TRBV15,TRBJ2-7,13,NA,CATSRDRSYEQYF,TGTGCCACCAGCAGAGACAGGTCCTACGAGCAGTACTTC
NA,TRBV27,TRBJ2-7,16,NA,CASLSLAAPFSYEQYF,TGTGCCAGCCTATCGTTGGCGGCACCTTTCTCCTACGAGCAGTACTTC
TRBD1,TRBV6-5,TRBJ1-5,14,few,CASRFRDRDQPQHF,TGTGCCAGCAGATTCCGGGACAGGGATCAGCCCCAGCATTTT
NA,TRBV4-1,TRBJ1-2,18,NA,CASSPGIGRTHNLDGYTF,TGCGCCAGCAGCCCCGGCATTGGGCGGACACACAATCTCGATGGCTACACCTTC
TRBD1,TRBV24-1,TRBJ2-1,20,NA,CATSDNQGAKPGDFYNEQFF,TGTGCCACCAGTGATAACCAGGGGGCTAAGCCAGGGGATTTCTACAATGAGCAGTTCTTC
NA,TRBV5-1,TRBJ1-2,11,NA,CARQGNYGYTF,TGCGCCAGGCAGGGGAACTATGGCTACACCTTC
TRBD1,TRBV5-6,TRBJ2-7,16,NA,CASSRDSLSSDYEQYF,TGTGCCAGCAGCCGGGACAGTCTAAGTTCAGACTACGAGCAGTACTTC
NA,TRBV7-3,TRBJ2-1,13,NA,CASRYGAYNEQFF,TGTGCCAGCAGGTATGGAGCATACAATGAGCAGTTCTTC
TRBD1,TRBV5-4,TRBJ1-1,15,NA,CASSFNRGQGTEAFF,TGTGCCAGCAGCTTCAACAGGGGGCAAGGGACTGAAGCTTTCTTT
TRBD2,TRBV7-3,TRBJ2-2,18,NA,CASSHPGLAGARTGELFF,TGTGCCAGCAGCCACCCGGGACTAGCGGGAGCTCGGACCGGGGAGCTGTTTTTT
NA,TRBV19,TRBJ1-1,16,once,CASSIPSGGSYTEAFF,TGTGCCAGTAGTATACCATCCGGGGGGTCATACACTGAAGCTTTCTTT
NA,TRBV7-3,TRBJ2-6,15,NA,CASSLREAGANVLTF,TGTGCCAGCAGCTTAAGAGAGGCTGGGGCCAACGTCCTGACTTTC
TRBD1,TRBV12-3/TRBV12-4,TRBJ1-2,13,NA,CATETGGHYGYTF,TGTGCCACCGAGACAGGGGGCCATTATGGCTACACCTTC
TRBD2,TRBV29-1,TRBJ2-1,13,NA,CSVLAGVSDEQFF,TGCAGCGTGCTAGCGGGAGTATCCGATGAGCAGTTCTTC
NA,TRBV27,TRBJ1-6,15,once,CASSTWTADNSPLHF,TGTGCCAGCAGTACCTGGACAGCTGATAATTCACCCCTCCACTTT
TRBD1,TRBV6-5,TRBJ1-4,15,few,CASSYSGTGYEKLFF,TGTGCCAGCAGTTACTCGGGGACAGGGTATGAAAAACTGTTTTTT
NA,TRBV14,TRBJ2-7,14,NA,CASSQGGSSYEQYF,TGTGCCAGCAGCCAAGGGGGCTCCTCCTACGAGCAGTACTTC